This is a list of T cell receptor beta chains from one sample in a study of response to subunit inactivated influenza vaccine. One entry per CDR3 protein results from TCRdb running MiXCR on the RT-PCR reads. The sample records 710,000 or so distinct CDR3 sequences, around 14% being singletons. The input for sequencing was PBMCs from blood, taken 11 to 12 days after vaccination. Receptor source: a man aged 45-65 years who received an inactivated influenza vaccine. The CDR3 runs from the conserved cysteine through the conserved F or W. D genes are given only for firm matches. Clone size, where shown, is once, few, many, or a class for clones that have expanded.

D gene	V gene	J gene	clone size	CDR3 protein	CDR3 DNA
TRBD2	TRBV6-1	TRBJ2-5	-	CASSESSGLQETQYF	TGTGCCAGCAGTGAGTCTAGCGGGTTACAAGAGACCCAGTACTTC
-	TRBV3-1	TRBJ2-5	-	CASSQEVFETQYF	TGTGCCAGCAGCCAAGAGGTCTTTGAGACCCAGTACTTC
TRBD2	TRBV20-1	TRBJ2-5	few	CSARAGLAGGETQYF	TGCAGTGCCCGGGCGGGGCTAGCGGGAGGAGAGACCCAGTACTTC
-	TRBV5-1	TRBJ2-1	-	CASSLGDVAGEQFF	TGCGCCAGCAGCTTGGGGGACGTTGCGGGCGAGCAGTTCTTC
-	TRBV11-2	TRBJ1-1	-	CASSLEGMSEAFF	TGTGCCAGCAGCTTAGAGGGCATGTCTGAAGCTTTCTTT
TRBD2	TRBV7-2	TRBJ2-3	-	CASSLRGREGDTQYF	TGTGCCAGCAGCCTTAGGGGGCGGGAGGGAGATACGCAGTATTTT
-	TRBV28	TRBJ2-1	few	CASSWGRDEQFF	TGTGCCAGCAGCTGGGGCAGGGACGAGCAGTTCTTC
-	TRBV10-3	TRBJ1-1	few	CAISDMDTEAFF	TGTGCCATCAGTGATATGGATACTGAAGCTTTCTTT
-	TRBV20-1	TRBJ1-6	-	CSARYLLDTGNSPLHF	TGCAGTGCTAGATACCTTCTTGACACCGGCAATTCACCCCTCCACTTT
-	TRBV5-1	TRBJ2-1	many	CASSLELRDNEQFF	TGCGCCAGCAGCTTGGAATTAAGAGACAATGAGCAGTTCTTC
-	TRBV15	TRBJ2-1	few	CATSRRGYSYNEQFF	TGTGCCACCAGCAGACGGGGGTACTCCTACAATGAGCAGTTCTTC
TRBD1	TRBV12-3/TRBV12-4	TRBJ2-2	-	CASSGPGGTGELFF	TGTGCCAGCAGTGGACCAGGGGGAACCGGGGAGCTGTTTTTT
-	TRBV20-1	TRBJ1-1	-	CSARDLRTANTEAFF	TGCAGTGCTAGAGATCTGCGGACAGCGAACACTGAAGCTTTCTTT
-	TRBV4-3	TRBJ1-2	-	CASSQGIRAGDSDGYTF	TGCGCCAGCAGCCAAGGAATCAGGGCGGGCGATTCTGATGGCTACACCTTC
-	TRBV20-1	TRBJ2-1	-	CSALGPPAYNEQFF	TGCAGTGCCCTCGGACCGCCCGCCTACAATGAGCAGTTCTTC
-	TRBV28	TRBJ1-3	few	CASSPDSYSGNTIYF	TGTGCCAGCAGCCCCGACAGCTACTCTGGAAACACCATATATTTT
TRBD2	TRBV29-1	TRBJ2-2	few	CSARLTSGANTGELFF	TGCAGCGCTAGGCTGACTAGCGGAGCTAACACCGGGGAGCTGTTTTTT
-	TRBV29-1	TRBJ1-2	-	CSVNRWSEINYGYTF	TGCAGCGTTAATCGGTGGTCAGAAATTAACTATGGCTACACCTTC
-	TRBV6-1	TRBJ1-6	-	CASSERQSSYNSPLHF	TGTGCCAGCAGTGAACGACAGAGCTCCTATAATTCACCCCTCCACTTT
-	TRBV4-3	TRBJ2-1	few	CASSQEELGRGRNEQFF	TGCGCCAGCAGCCAAGAAGAACTGGGCAGGGGTAGAAATGAGCAGTTCTTC
-	TRBV5-1	TRBJ2-3	-	CASSPPEGGGTDTQYF	TGCGCCAGCAGCCCCCCGGAGGGAGGAGGCACAGATACGCAGTATTTT
TRBD1	TRBV20-1	TRBJ2-7	many	CSAYDRGLSYEQYF	TGCAGTGCTTACGACAGGGGCCTTTCCTACGAGCAGTACTTC
-	TRBV5-5	TRBJ2-7	few	CASRLRAAEQYF	TGTGCCAGCAGACTCCGGGCAGCCGAGCAGTACTTC
-	TRBV5-5	TRBJ2-7	-	CASSFPGPPWEQYF	TGTGCCAGCAGCTTCCCTGGGCCCCCTTGGGAGCAGTACTTC
-	TRBV7-9	TRBJ2-7	-	CASSRVIGGGQSYEQYF	TGTGCCAGCAGTCGCGTGATAGGCGGGGGCCAATCCTACGAGCAGTACTTC
-	TRBV5-5	TRBJ2-5	-	CASSFDGLGQETQYF	TGTGCCAGCAGCTTTGATGGACTCGGACAAGAGACCCAGTACTTC
-	TRBV12-3/TRBV12-4	TRBJ2-1	many	CASRSGWAQGYNEQFF	TGTGCCAGCAGATCCGGTTGGGCGCAGGGGTACAATGAGCAGTTCTTC
-	TRBV6-2/TRBV6-3	TRBJ2-5	-	CASSPGDETQYF	TGTGCCAGCAGCCCCGGGGATGAGACCCAGTACTTC
TRBD2	TRBV7-9	TRBJ2-2	-	CASSFSGGPTYTGELFF	TGTGCCAGCAGCTTCAGCGGGGGGCCGACTTACACCGGGGAGCTGTTTTTT
-	TRBV7-7	TRBJ2-3	few	CASSEYGPRGPQYF	TGTGCTAGCAGCGAATACGGGCCTCGAGGCCCGCAGTATTTT
-	TRBV30	TRBJ2-7	few	CAWSVGLGQQYF	TGTGCCTGGAGCGTCGGATTAGGCCAGCAGTACTTC
-	TRBV7-3	TRBJ2-3	-	CASSLQGGFTDTQYF	TGTGCCAGCAGCTTACAGGGGGGATTTACAGATACGCAGTATTTT
TRBD1	TRBV20-1	TRBJ1-4	-	CSARYRQGDEKLFF	TGCAGTGCTAGATATCGGCAGGGGGATGAAAAACTGTTTTTT
-	TRBV7-2	TRBJ1-5	many	CASSLAGISNQPQHF	TGTGCCAGCAGCTTAGCGGGGATTAGCAATCAGCCCCAGCATTTT
-	TRBV4-2	TRBJ1-2	few	CASSQAGDIYGYTF	TGTGCCAGCAGCCAAGCAGGCGATATCTATGGCTACACCTTC